The 8 T cell receptor beta chains given below trace back to one sample, sequenced in a study of blood T cell repertoires in COVID-19 (dated by TCRdb to the early 2020s). Library preparation used the immunoSEQ multiplex PCR assay. What TCRdb holds here is the immuneACCESS table cut down to in-frame rearrangements. Part of the clones is not present; checked against another copy, under half of the missing clones reflect an unresolved V gene, and the others are unexplained. The sample table contains 45,000 or so clones; only one count was recorded for about 83% of them. Approximately 7.6% of the sample goes to the ten largest clones. Sample: peripheral blood. These receptors were taken from a man aged 80 or over in a cohort sampled during active COVID-19.

This chain joins TRBV9 and TRBJ2-2, with 8 bases fitting TRBD2. Losses at the gene ends were 4 bases for V and 6 bases for J; bases not matched to a gene: 8. The CDR3 loop spans 15 amino acids. The germline V gene encodes CDR1 SGDLS and CDR2 YYNGEE. CDR3 residues: CASSISGSRAGELFF. CDR3 sequence (DNA): TGTGCCAGCAGCATAAGCGGGAGCAGGGCCGGGGAGCTGTTTTTT.

This clone was seen more than once but under ten times. V and J are TRBV28 and TRBJ1-2, with a possible D match to TRBD1 (5 bases). The CDR3 consists of 13 residues. Between the trimmed V and J ends, which lost 3 bases and 8 bases, there was a span of 13 bases. In germline, CDR1 is MDHEN, CDR2 SYDVKM. The CDR3 reads CASSLGQGLGYTF. The CDR3, as DNA: TGTGCCAGCAGTTTGGGGCAGGGACTCGGCTACACCTTC.

J is TRBJ1-2 and V is TRBV7-9, with 7 nucleotides matching TRBD1. This CDR3 region has 14 residues. The germline V gene has CDR1 SEHNR and CDR2 FQNEAQ (reference sequence). J gave up 2 bases and V 5 bases, and 5 bases lay outside the gene matches. The CDR3 loop is CASSPQGNNYGYTF. The CDR3 bases are TGTGCCAGCAGCCCACAGGGGAACAACTATGGCTACACCTTC.

The sample holds a few counts of this clone. The chain joins TRBV27 to TRBJ1-2, with TRBD1 matching over 8 bases. Germline CDR1 reads MNHEY; CDR2 reads SMNVEV (reference sequence). The V gene end was trimmed by 3 bases and the J gene end by 4 bases; junction bases not matched to a gene: 1. This CDR3 spans 13 amino acids. This chain's CDR3 is CASSFGTGYGYTF. CDR3 DNA sequence: TGTGCCAGCAGTTTCGGGACAGGCTATGGCTACACCTTC.

This chain links TRBV27 with TRBJ2-7; perhaps TRBD1 as D (6 bases). Germline V gene lookup returns CDR1 MNHEY and CDR2 SMNVEV (reference sequence). Deletions cut 5 bases from V and 5 bases from J, with 13 bases between. The CDR3 has 13 residues. The CDR3 DNA reads TGTGCCAGCAGTCACCGGGCAGGGGACGAGCAGTACTTC. This codes for CASSHRAGDEQYF.

This clone was seen a few times. The chain recombines TRBV5-1 with TRBJ2-7; 9 bases are a match to TRBD2. This CDR3 comprises 14 residues. Looked up from germline, CDR1 is SGHRS and CDR2 is YFSETQ. Losses at the gene ends were 5 bases for V and 5 bases for J; bases not matched to a gene: 8. The CDR3 DNA reads TGCGCCAGCAGTGGGGTAGCGGGAGTTGACGAGCAGTACTTC. It encodes CASSGVAGVDEQYF.

The chain couples TRBV18 to TRBJ1-6; the D gene is possibly TRBD1 (5 bases). V gave up 3 bases and J gave up 9 bases, with 12 bases separating them. Looked up from germline, CDR1 is KGHSH and CDR2 is LQKENI. The CDR3 has 14 amino acids. CDR3 sequence reads: CASSPNGGISPLHF. Written as DNA, the CDR3 is TGTGCCAGCTCACCGAATGGGGGGATTTCACCCCTCCACTTT.

This chain joins TRBV5-4 and TRBJ2-2; 7 nucleotides agree with TRBD2. Germline V lookup: CDR1 SGHNT, CDR2 YYREEE (reference sequence). V was pared by 2 bases and J by 2 bases, with 3 bases of the junction left unmatched. CDR3 length equals 15 residues. The CDR3: CASSLAGLNTGELFF. Here the CDR3 DNA reads TGTGCCAGCAGCTTAGCGGGACTAAACACCGGGGAGCTGTTTTTT.